A single sample is the source of the 23 T cell receptor beta chains below, sequenced in a study of cytomegalovirus exposure and HLA in healthy donors. The PCR ran on 60 Vbeta and 13 Jbeta primers. Method: immunoSEQ multiplex PCR; TCRdb's copy keeps in-frame clones and lacks some. Its listing shows approximately 130,000 clones. Sequencing was done on a sample of PBMCs. The receptor source for this set is a woman aged 55-70 years in good health and CMV-seronegative.

The chain is built from TRBV5-1 and TRBJ1-1, with TRBD1 matching 8 bases. The V gene's germline CDR1 is SGHRS and CDR2 YFSETQ. Losses at the gene ends were 4 bases for V and 11 bases for J; bases not matched to a gene: 10. The CDR3 has 13 residues. The CDR3 protein is CASSARGRVGAFF. DNA for the CDR3: TGCGCCAGCAGCGCCAGGGGGCGGGTTGGGGCTTTCTTT.

The J gene is TRBJ2-1, the V gene TRBV29-1; TRBD2 agrees at 11 bases. The length of the CDR3 is 17 residues. Per germline, CDR1 SQVTM and CDR2 ANQGSEA. V shed 5 bases, J shed 2 bases, and the junction held 11 bases outside the gene matches. This CDR3 is CSVPSGTSGLTYNEQFF. CDR3 nucleotides: TGCAGCGTTCCCTCCGGGACTAGCGGACTGACCTACAATGAGCAGTTCTTC.

This chain uses TRBV7-9 with TRBJ1-1, with TRBD1 matching 8 bases. With 5 bases clipped from V and 3 bases from J, the junction kept 11 bases outside the gene matches. Germline assignment: CDR1 SEHNR and CDR2 FQNEAQ (reference sequence). The CDR3 consists of 16 residues. The CDR3 DNA sequence: TGTGCCAGCAGCCAATATAGGGGACAGGAGGACACTGAAGCTTTCTTT. This encodes CASSQYRGQEDTEAFF.

The rearrangement joins TRBV6-1 to TRBJ2-7; the match to TRBD1 covers 10 bases. V gave up 6 bases and J gave up 4 bases; unmatched junction bases: 9. The CDR3 covers 15 residues. Germline CDR1 and CDR2: MNHNS and SASEGT. The CDR3 region is CASRDPGQGFYEQYF. The DNA for the CDR3 is TGTGCCAGCAGGGATCCGGGACAGGGGTTTTACGAGCAGTACTTC.

This rearrangement joins TRBV19 to TRBJ2-7, with 12 bases fitting TRBD2. The CDR3 is 15 amino acids. After removal of 5 bases from V and 6 bases from J, the junction contained 8 bases not matched to a gene. CDR1 and CDR2 from the germline V gene are LNHDA and SQIVND (reference sequence). CDR3 sequence: CASSLQTSGSGEQYF. CDR3 DNA: TGTGCCAGTAGTCTCCAGACTAGCGGGAGTGGCGAGCAGTACTTC.

The chain combines TRBV2 with TRBJ2-6; 12 bases match TRBD1. CDR1 and CDR2 from the germline V gene are SNHLY and FYNNEI. The CDR3 is 16 residues long. The junction had 2 bases not matched to a gene; V was cut back by 7 bases and J by 1 base. The CDR3 protein is CASTGQGASGANVLTF. The CDR3 DNA follows: TGTGCCAGCACGGGACAGGGGGCGTCTGGGGCCAACGTCCTGACTTTC.

The rearrangement links TRBV6-6 to TRBJ2-1, with TRBD2 as a possible D gene (5 bases). The germline gives CDR1 MNHNY, CDR2 SVGAGI (reference sequence). Trimming took 10 bases from V and 8 from J, leaving 24 bases between them. This CDR3 has 15 residues. CDR3 loop: CATGPPSSKNDEQFF. The CDR3 region has the DNA TGTGCCACTGGGCCCCCTAGCTCCAAAAACGATGAGCAGTTCTTC.

The chain recombines TRBV5-6 with TRBJ2-3, with 9 nucleotides matching TRBD1. J lost 2 bases, V lost 3 bases, and 4 bases had no gene match. CDR1 is SGHDT and CDR2 is YYEEEE in the germline V gene. The CDR3 runs 15 residues. The CDR3 here is CASSWRTGDTDTQYF. CDR3 bases: TGTGCCAGCAGCTGGCGGACAGGGGACACAGATACGCAGTATTTT.

The chain has TRBV13 and TRBJ2-3, with unresolved D. V was clipped by 3 bases and J by 6 bases, with 19 bases between them. Germline assignment: CDR1 PRHDT and CDR2 FYEKMQ (reference sequence). The CDR3 sequence is 16 residues long. CDR3 nucleotide sequence: TGTGCCAGCAGCTTCGAGGCCCCGTCTTCCCATGATACGCAGTATTTT. Translating it yields CASSFEAPSSHDTQYF.

This chain links TRBV19 with TRBJ1-1; no firm D call. Germline assignment: CDR1 LNHDA and CDR2 SQIVND (reference sequence). The CDR3 runs to 15 residues. The V end lost 4 bases, the J end lost 5 bases, and 17 bases lay between the germline ends. The CDR3 loop is CASSTPEEGRTEAFF. Here the CDR3 DNA reads TGTGCCAGTAGTACCCCCGAGGAGGGCCGGACTGAAGCTTTCTTT.

The chain combines TRBV2 with TRBJ2-2; TRBD1 matches 8 bases. From germline, CDR1 is SNHLY and CDR2 FYNNEI. CDR3 size: 17 residues. V trimming: 7 bases; J trimming: 4 bases; junction bases outside the gene matches: 14. The CDR3 reads CASNTRPGQVSTGELFF. The DNA of the CDR3 is TGTGCCAGCAACACTCGACCGGGACAGGTCTCCACCGGGGAGCTGTTTTTT.

The chain combines TRBV6-1 with TRBJ1-3; 7 nucleotides align to TRBD1. This CDR3 has 17 residues. CDR1 MNHNS and CDR2 SASEGT come from the germline V gene. V was clipped by 2 bases and J by 4 bases; unmatched bases: 11. This chain's CDR3 is CASSESHGGTAGNTIYF. CDR3 bases: TGTGCCAGCAGTGAAAGTCATGGCGGGACAGCCGGAAACACCATATATTTT.

DNA for the CDR3: TGTGCCATCTTCGAAGGACAGGTTGACAACTCGAACACCGGGGAGCTGTTTTTT. Translation gives CAIFEGQVDNSNTGELFF. V usage is TRBV7-8 and J usage is TRBJ2-2, with 7 bases aligning to TRBD1. CDR3 size: 18 residues. Losses at the gene ends were 10 bases for V and 0 bases for J; bases not matched to a gene: 17. From germline, CDR1 is SGHVS and CDR2 FQNEAQ. Full variable domain (rest looked up from reference TRBV7-8 and TRBJ2-2): GAGVSQSPRYKVAKRGQDVALRCDPISGHVSLFWYQQALGQGPEFLTYFQNEAQLDKSGLPSDRFFAERPEGSVSTLKIQRTQQEDSAVYLCAIFEGQVDNSNTGELFFGEGSRLTVL.

V gene TRBV2 combines with J gene TRBJ1-5; a possible D gene is TRBD1 (5 bases). Germline V lookup: CDR1 SNHLY, CDR2 FYNNEI. V gave up 3 bases and J gave up 7 bases, with 13 bases separating them. The CDR3 contains 14 residues. CDR3 in amino acids: CASSESGWGQPQHF. The CDR3 DNA reads as TGTGCCAGCAGTGAGTCAGGGTGGGGACAGCCCCAGCATTTT. The whole variable domain, filled in from reference TRBV2 and TRBJ1-5, reads EPEVTQTPSHQVTQMGQEVILRCVPISNHLYFYWYRQILGQKVEFLVSFYNNEISEKSEIFDDQFSVERPDGSNFTLKIRSTKLEDSAMYFCASSESGWGQPQHFGDGTRLSIL.

The chain joins TRBV5-1 to TRBJ2-1, with 12 bases identical to TRBD1. In germline, CDR1 is SGHRS, CDR2 YFSETQ. Trimming removed 1 base from V and 7 bases from J; junction bases left unmatched: 9. The CDR3 totals 17 residues. The CDR3 region is CASSLTGGTGGLNEQFF. CDR3 bases: TGCGCCAGCAGCTTGACCGGGGGGACAGGGGGCTTGAATGAGCAGTTCTTC.

The chain has TRBV4-1 and TRBJ1-1; TRBD1 is a possible D gene (6 bases). The CDR3 loop spans 14 amino acids. The germline V gene encodes CDR1 MGHRA and CDR2 YSYEKL. V shed 1 base and J shed 10 bases, with 16 bases lying between them. CDR3 DNA: TGCGCCAGCAGCCAAGGGAACAGGGAACGGGGAGCTTTCTTT. Translated, it gives CASSQGNRERGAFF.

The chain couples TRBV5-4 to TRBJ2-1, with 9 bases aligning to TRBD1. The CDR3 covers 13 residues. After removal of 3 bases from V and 8 bases from J, the junction contained 3 bases not matched to a gene. CDR1 is SGHNT and CDR2 is YYREEE in the germline V gene (reference sequence). CDR3 nucleotides: TGTGCCAGCAGCTGGGACAGGGAGGATGAGCAGTTCTTC. It yields the protein CASSWDREDEQFF. The complete variable domain, with remaining parts taken from reference TRBV5-4 and TRBJ2-1, reads ETGVTQSPTHLIKTRGQQVTLRCSSQSGHNTVSWYQQALGQGPQFIFQYYREEENGRGNFPPRFSGLQFPNYSSELNVNALELDDSALYLCASSWDREDEQFFGPGTRLTVL.

The chain carries TRBV7-9 and TRBJ1-4; D uncertain. The germline V gene encodes CDR1 SEHNR and CDR2 FQNEAQ (reference sequence). Trimming shortened V by 5 bases and J by 2 bases, and 15 bases separated the two germline ends. The CDR3 runs 16 residues. CDR3 sequence: CASSTLGGYTNEKLFF. Here the CDR3 DNA reads TGTGCCAGCAGCACCCTCGGCGGATATACTAATGAAAAACTGTTTTTT.

The gene calls are TRBV19 and TRBJ1-5; 9 bases map to TRBD1. The V gene end was trimmed by 7 bases and the J gene end by 3 bases; junction bases not matched to a gene: 7. The CDR3 contains 15 residues. Per the germline V gene, CDR1 is LNHDA and CDR2 is SQIVND (reference sequence). The DNA of the CDR3 is TGTGCCAGTAATCCGGGACAGGGCTTCAATCAGCCCCAGCATTTT. The encoded protein is CASNPGQGFNQPQHF.

The rearrangement links TRBV5-5 to TRBJ2-1, with a possible D match to TRBD2 (5 bases). Trimming cost V 3 bases and J 4 bases, with 11 bases left between them. The germline V gene encodes CDR1 SGHKS and CDR2 YYEKEE (reference sequence). This CDR3 spans 14 amino acids. The CDR3 loop is CASSSGVVYNEQFF. The DNA for the CDR3 is TGTGCCAGCAGCTCCGGGGTAGTTTACAATGAGCAGTTCTTC.

The genes are TRBV2 and TRBJ1-2; D might be TRBD1 (5 bases). This CDR3 region has 16 residues. V lost 7 bases and J 4 bases, leaving 22 bases between the germline ends. The germline gives CDR1 SNHLY, CDR2 FYNNEI. CDR3 nucleotides: TGTGCCAGCAAGGGTCGGCAGGGCCGGCTGGGCTATGGCTACACCTTC. This gives the protein CASKGRQGRLGYGYTF. Filled out from reference TRBV2 and TRBJ1-2, the complete variable domain reads EPEVTQTPSHQVTQMGQEVILRCVPISNHLYFYWYRQILGQKVEFLVSFYNNEISEKSEIFDDQFSVERPDGSNFTLKIRSTKLEDSAMYFCASKGRQGRLGYGYTFGSGTRLTVV.

This chain uses TRBV5-1 with TRBJ2-3; 11 nucleotides align to TRBD1. Unmatched junction bases numbered 2, after V lost 4 bases and J lost 4 bases. The CDR3 totals 14 residues. Germline CDR1 is SGHRS and CDR2 is YFSETQ. CDR3 sequence: CASSRDRGADTQYF. The CDR3 DNA is TGCGCCAGCAGCAGGGACAGGGGGGCAGATACGCAGTATTTT.

The chain employs TRBV4-1 and TRBJ2-7; 7 positions agree with TRBD2. Germline CDR1 MGHRA, CDR2 YSYEKL. The CDR3 is 16 amino acids. V lost 1 base and J lost 4; bases outside the gene matches: 10. This chain's CDR3 is CASSQVGRTRRYEQYF. CDR3 nucleotides: TGCGCCAGCAGCCAAGTGGGAAGGACTAGGAGGTACGAGCAGTACTTC.